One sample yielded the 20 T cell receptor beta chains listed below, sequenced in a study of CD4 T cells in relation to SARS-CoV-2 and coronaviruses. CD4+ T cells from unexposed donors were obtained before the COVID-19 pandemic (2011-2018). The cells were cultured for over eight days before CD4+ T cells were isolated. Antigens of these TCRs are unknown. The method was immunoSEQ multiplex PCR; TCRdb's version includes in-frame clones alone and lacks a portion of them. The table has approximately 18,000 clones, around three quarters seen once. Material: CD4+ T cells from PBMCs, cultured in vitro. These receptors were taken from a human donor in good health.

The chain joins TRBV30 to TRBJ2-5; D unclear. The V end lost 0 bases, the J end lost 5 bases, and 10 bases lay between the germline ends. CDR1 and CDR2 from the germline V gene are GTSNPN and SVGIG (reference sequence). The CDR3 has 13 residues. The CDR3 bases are TGTGCCTGGAGTGTACGCTCGACGGAGACCCAGTACTTC. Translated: CAWSVRSTETQYF.

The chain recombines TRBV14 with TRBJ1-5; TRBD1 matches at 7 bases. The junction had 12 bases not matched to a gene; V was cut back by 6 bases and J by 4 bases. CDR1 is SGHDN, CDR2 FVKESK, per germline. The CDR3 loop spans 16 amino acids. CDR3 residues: CASSPLTGRKNQPQHF. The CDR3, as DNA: TGTGCCAGCAGTCCCTTGACAGGGCGGAAAAATCAGCCCCAGCATTTT.

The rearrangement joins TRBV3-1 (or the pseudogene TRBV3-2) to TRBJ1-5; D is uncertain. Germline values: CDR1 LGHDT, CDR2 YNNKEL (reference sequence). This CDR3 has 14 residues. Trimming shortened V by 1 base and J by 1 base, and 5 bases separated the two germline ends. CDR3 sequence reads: CASSQVVSNQPQHF. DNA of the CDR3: TGTGCCAGCAGCCAAGTGGTCAGCAATCAGCCCCAGCATTTT.

DNA for the CDR3: TGCGCCAGCAGCCTTATACTAGCGTACTACAATGAGCAGTTCTTC. Protein sequence: CASSLILAYYNEQFF. The chain carries TRBV4-3 and TRBJ2-1, with 7 bases lining up with TRBD2. V lost 4 bases to trimming and J lost 3 bases; unmatched junction nucleotides: 6. CDR3 length: 15 residues. Per germline, CDR1 LGHNA and CDR2 YSLEER.

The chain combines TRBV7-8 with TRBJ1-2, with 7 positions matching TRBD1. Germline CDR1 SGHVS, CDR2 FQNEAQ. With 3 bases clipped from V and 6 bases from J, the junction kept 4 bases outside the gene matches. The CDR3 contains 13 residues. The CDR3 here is CASSLRQGDGYTF. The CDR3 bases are TGTGCCAGCAGCTTGCGACAGGGAGATGGCTACACCTTC.

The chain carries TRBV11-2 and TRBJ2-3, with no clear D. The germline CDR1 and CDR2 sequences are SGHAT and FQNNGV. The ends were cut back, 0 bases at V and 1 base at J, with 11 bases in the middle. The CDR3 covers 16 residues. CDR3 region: CASSLDFQPGTDTQYF. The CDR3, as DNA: TGTGCCAGCAGCTTAGATTTCCAGCCAGGCACAGATACGCAGTATTTT.

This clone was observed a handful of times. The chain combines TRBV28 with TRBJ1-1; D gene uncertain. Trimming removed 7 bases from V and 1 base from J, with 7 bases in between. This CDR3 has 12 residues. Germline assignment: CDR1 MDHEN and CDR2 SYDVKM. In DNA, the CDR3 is TGTGCCAGCAACTGGGGGAACACTGAAGCTTTCTTT. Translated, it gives CASNWGNTEAFF.

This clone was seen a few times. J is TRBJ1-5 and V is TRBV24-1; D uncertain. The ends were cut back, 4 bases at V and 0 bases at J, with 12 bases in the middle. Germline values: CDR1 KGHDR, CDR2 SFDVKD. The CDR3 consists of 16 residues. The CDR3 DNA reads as TGTGCCACCAGTGAATCGGTGAAGTATAGCAATCAGCCCCAGCATTTT. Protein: CATSESVKYSNQPQHF.

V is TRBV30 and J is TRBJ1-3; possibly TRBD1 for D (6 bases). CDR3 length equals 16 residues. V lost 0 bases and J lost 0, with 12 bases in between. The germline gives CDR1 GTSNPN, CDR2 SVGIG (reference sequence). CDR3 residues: CAWSVPGASSGNTIYF. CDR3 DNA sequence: TGTGCCTGGAGTGTACCGGGGGCTTCCTCTGGAAACACCATATATTTT.

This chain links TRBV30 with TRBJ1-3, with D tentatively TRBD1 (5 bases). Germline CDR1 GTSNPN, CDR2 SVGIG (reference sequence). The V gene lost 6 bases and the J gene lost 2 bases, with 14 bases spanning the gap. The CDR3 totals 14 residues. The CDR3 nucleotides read TGTGCCTGCCCAGGAAGGGGTACTGGAAACACCATATATTTT. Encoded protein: CACPGRGTGNTIYF.

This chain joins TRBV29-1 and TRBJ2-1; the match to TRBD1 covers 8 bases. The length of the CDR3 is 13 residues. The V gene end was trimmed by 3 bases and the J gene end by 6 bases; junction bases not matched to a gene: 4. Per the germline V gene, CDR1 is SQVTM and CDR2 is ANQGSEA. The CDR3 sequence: CSVDRGPVNEQFF. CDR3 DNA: TGCAGCGTTGACAGGGGGCCGGTCAATGAGCAGTTCTTC.

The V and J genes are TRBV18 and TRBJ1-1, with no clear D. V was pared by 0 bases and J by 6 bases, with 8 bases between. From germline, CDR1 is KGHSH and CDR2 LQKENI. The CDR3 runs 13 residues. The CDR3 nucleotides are TGTGCCAGCTCACCACCGATCCCAGCTGAAGCTTTCTTT. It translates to CASSPPIPAEAFF.

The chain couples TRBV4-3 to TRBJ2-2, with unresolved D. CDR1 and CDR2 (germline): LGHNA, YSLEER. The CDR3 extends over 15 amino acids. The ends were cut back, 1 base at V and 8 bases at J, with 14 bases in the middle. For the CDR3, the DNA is TGCGCCAGCAGCCAAGGAAGGGCCCAACGGGGGGAGCTGTTTTTT. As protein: CASSQGRAQRGELFF.

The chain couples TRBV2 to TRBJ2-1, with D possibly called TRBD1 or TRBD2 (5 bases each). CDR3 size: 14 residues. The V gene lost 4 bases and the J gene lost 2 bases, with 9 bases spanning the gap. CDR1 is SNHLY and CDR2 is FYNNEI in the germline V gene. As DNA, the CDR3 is TGTGCCAGCAGTGTCGGGGCCCCCTACAATGAGCAGTTCTTC. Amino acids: CASSVGAPYNEQFF.

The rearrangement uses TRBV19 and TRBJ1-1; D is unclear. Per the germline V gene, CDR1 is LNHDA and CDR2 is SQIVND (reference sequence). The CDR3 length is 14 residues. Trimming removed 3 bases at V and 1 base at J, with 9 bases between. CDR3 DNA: TGTGCCAGTAGTATTTTGAGAGGGAACACTGAAGCTTTCTTT. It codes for CASSILRGNTEAFF.

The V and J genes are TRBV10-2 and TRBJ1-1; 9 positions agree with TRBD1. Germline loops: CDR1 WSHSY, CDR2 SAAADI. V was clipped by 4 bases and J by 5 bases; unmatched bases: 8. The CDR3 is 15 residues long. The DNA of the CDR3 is TGCGCCAGCAGTGGGACAGGGGCGCGGGGTACTGAAGCTTTCTTT. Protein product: CASSGTGARGTEAFF.

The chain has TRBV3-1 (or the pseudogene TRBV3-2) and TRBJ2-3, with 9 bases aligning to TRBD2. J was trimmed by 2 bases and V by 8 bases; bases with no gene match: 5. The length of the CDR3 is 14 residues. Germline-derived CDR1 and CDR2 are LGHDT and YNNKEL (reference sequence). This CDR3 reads CASSPSGITDTQYF. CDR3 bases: TGTGCCAGCTCCCCTAGCGGGATCACAGATACGCAGTATTTT.

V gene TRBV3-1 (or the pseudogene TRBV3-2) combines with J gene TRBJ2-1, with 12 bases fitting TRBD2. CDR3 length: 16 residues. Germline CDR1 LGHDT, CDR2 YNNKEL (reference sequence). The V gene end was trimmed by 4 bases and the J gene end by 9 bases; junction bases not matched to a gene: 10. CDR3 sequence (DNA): TGTGCCAGCAGCCGTGGGGCTAGCGGGGGGGTGGGTGAGCAGTTCTTC. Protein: CASSRGASGGVGEQFF.

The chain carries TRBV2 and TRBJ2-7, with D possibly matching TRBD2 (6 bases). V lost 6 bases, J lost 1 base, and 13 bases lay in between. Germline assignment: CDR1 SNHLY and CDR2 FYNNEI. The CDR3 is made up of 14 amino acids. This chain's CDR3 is CASREPGTSYEQYF. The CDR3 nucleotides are TGTGCCAGCAGGGAACCCGGGACTTCCTACGAGCAGTACTTC.

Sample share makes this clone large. CDR3 DNA sequence: TGTGCCAGCAGTTGGGGAGCGGGAGCCGGGGAGCTGTTTTTT. Translating it yields CASSWGAGAGELFF. The rearrangement links TRBV27 to TRBJ2-2; TRBD2 agrees at 8 bases. Germline values: CDR1 MNHEY, CDR2 SMNVEV (reference sequence). V shed 4 bases, J shed 6 bases, and the junction held 4 bases outside the gene matches. The CDR3 covers 14 residues.